The 21 T cell receptor beta chains below were found in one sample sequenced in a study of T cell responses to AZD1222 COVID-19 vaccine. Sequencing was performed with immunoSEQ multiplex PCR; in TCRdb, only in-frame clones are kept and a portion is missing. The sample yields 150,000 or so clones, around 88% seen once. Sequencing used peripheral blood, obtained on day 0 of MenACWY control vaccination. The receptors derive from an adult in good health.

J is TRBJ2-3 and V is TRBV7-9, with 8 bases lining up with TRBD2. V trimming: 3 bases; J trimming: 2 bases; junction bases outside the gene matches: 10. Germline V gene sequence: CDR1 SEHNR, CDR2 FQNEAQ (reference sequence). This CDR3 region has 17 residues. The CDR3 bases are TGTGCCAGCAGCTTTGGTGGGCTAGCGGGCCTCACAGATACGCAGTATTTT. Residues: CASSFGGLAGLTDTQYF.

The rearrangement joins TRBV19 to TRBJ1-2; 12 bases map to TRBD1. The germline CDR1 and CDR2 sequences are LNHDA and SQIVND (reference sequence). With V trimmed by 5 bases and J by 4 bases, 8 bases remained unmatched. The CDR3 runs to 16 residues. CDR3 bases: TGTGCCAGTAGTTCAATACCGGGACAGGGGGCCTATGGCTACACCTTC. Protein sequence: CASSSIPGQGAYGYTF.

V and J are TRBV6-1 and TRBJ2-4; D uncertain. V lost 2 bases and J lost 0, with 5 bases in between. Per the germline V gene, CDR1 is MNHNS and CDR2 is SASEGT. The CDR3 runs to 14 residues. The CDR3 nucleotides read TGTGCCAGCAGTGAAATGGGAGCCAAAAACATTCAGTACTTC. It encodes CASSEMGAKNIQYF.

This clone was recorded once. The V and J genes are TRBV6-5 and TRBJ1-5, with no clear D. There are 16 residues in the CDR3. Germline loops: CDR1 MNHEY, CDR2 SVGAGI. V lost 3 bases, J lost 7 bases, and 19 bases lay in between. CDR3 in amino acids: CASSYSMTASGQPQHF. CDR3 nucleotide sequence: TGTGCCAGCAGTTATTCTATGACGGCTTCGGGACAGCCCCAGCATTTT.

The chain links TRBV10-3 to TRBJ2-7, with D tentatively TRBD1 (5 bases). In germline, CDR1 is ENHRY, CDR2 SYGVKD. The CDR3 has 13 residues. V gave up 0 bases and J gave up 7 bases, with 10 bases separating them. In nucleotides, the CDR3 is TGTGCCATCAGTGAGTCGAGTAGGGGTGAGCAGTACTTC. Translated: CAISESSRGEQYF.

The gene calls are TRBV6-2 or TRBV6-3 and TRBJ2-2, with 8 bases lining up with TRBD2. J gave up 1 base and V 5 bases, and 3 bases lay outside the gene matches. Germline V gene data show CDR1 as MNHEY and CDR2 as SVGEGT. The CDR3 runs to 15 residues. CDR3 nucleotides: TGTGCCAGCAGTCCCCTAGCGGGGAACACCGGGGAGCTGTTTTTT. It translates to CASSPLAGNTGELFF.

This clone has a single count. The chain recombines TRBV19 with TRBJ2-1; a possible D gene is TRBD2 (6 bases). The germline V and J ends were trimmed by 10 bases and 10 bases, with 17 bases remaining between them. Germline V gene sequence: CDR1 LNHDA, CDR2 SQIVND (reference sequence). This CDR3 is 12 amino acids long. CDR3 nucleotide sequence: TGTGCCACCTCCGGGGGAAGGTGGGAGCAGTTCTTC. Amino acids: CATSGGRWEQFF. The variable domain in full, with the rest retrieved from reference TRBV19 and TRBJ2-1, is DGGITQSPKYLFRKEGQNVTLSCEQNLNHDAMYWYRQDPGQGLRLIYYSQIVNDFQKGDIAEGYSVSREKKESFPLTVTSAQKNPTAFYLCATSGGRWEQFFGPGTRLTVL.

This clone was counted once. The chain links TRBV2 to TRBJ1-5; 8 bases agree with TRBD1. The CDR3 is 15 residues long. Germline CDR1 and CDR2: SNHLY and FYNNEI. Trimming took 8 bases from V and 7 from J; bases not matched to a gene: 13. The CDR3 region is CASLLGTGGGQPQHF. CDR3 DNA sequence: TGTGCCAGCCTCCTGGGGACAGGAGGGGGACAGCCCCAGCATTTT.

The J gene is TRBJ1-5, the V gene TRBV18; 8 bases agree with TRBD1. This CDR3 has 15 amino acids. The germline gives CDR1 KGHSH, CDR2 LQKENI. J gave up 7 bases and V 3 bases, and 8 bases lay outside the gene matches. CDR3 nucleotide sequence: TGTGCCAGCTCACCTTCTCAGGGGGCCGGGCAGCCCCAGCATTTT. This translates into CASSPSQGAGQPQHF. The complete variable domain, with remaining parts taken from reference TRBV18 and TRBJ1-5, reads NAGVMQNPRHLVRRRGQEARLRCSPMKGHSHVYWYRQLPEEGLKFMVYLQKENIIDESGMPKERFSAEFPKEGPSILRIQQVVRGDSAAYFCASSPSQGAGQPQHFGDGTRLSIL.

The rearrangement joins TRBV10-3 to TRBJ2-5; possibly TRBD2 for D (6 bases). Per the germline V gene, CDR1 is ENHRY and CDR2 is SYGVKD. Between the trimmed V and J ends, which lost 3 bases and 1 base, there was a span of 12 bases. This CDR3 has 15 residues. CDR3 sequence (DNA): TGTGCCATCAGTGACCCGGGGGAAGGCCAAGAGACCCAGTACTTC. Translating it yields CAISDPGEGQETQYF.

This chain uses TRBV7-6 with TRBJ1-3; tentative D call: TRBD1 (5 bases). V lost 1 base and J 0 bases, leaving 10 bases between the germline ends. The V gene's germline CDR1 is SGHVS and CDR2 FNYEAQ. The CDR3 is made up of 16 amino acids. CDR3 residues: CASSLGQLYSGNTIYF. The DNA for the CDR3 is TGTGCCAGCAGCTTAGGACAGCTCTACTCTGGAAACACCATATATTTT.

The chain links TRBV6-2 or TRBV6-3 to TRBJ2-3; 10 bases fit TRBD2. Germline V gives CDR1 MNHEY, CDR2 SVGEGT. V shed 0 bases and J 7 bases; nucleotides not matched to a gene: 4. This CDR3 has 15 residues. Here the CDR3 reads CASSYSRTSGNTQYF. CDR3 DNA: TGTGCCAGCAGTTACTCTCGGACTAGCGGTAATACGCAGTATTTT.

The gene calls are TRBV6-4 and TRBJ2-6; unclear D gene. V lost 3 bases and J 0 bases, leaving 3 bases between the germline ends. CDR3 length: 14 amino acids. Germline CDR1 is MRHNA and CDR2 is SNTAGT. The CDR3 protein is CASSDDSGANVLTF. CDR3 DNA sequence: TGTGCCAGCAGTGATGACTCTGGGGCCAACGTCCTGACTTTC.

This chain connects TRBV5-6 to TRBJ2-2; TRBD2 aligns across 8 bases. Losses at the gene ends were 1 base for V and 5 bases for J; bases not matched to a gene: 7. CDR1 and CDR2 (germline): SGHDT, YYEEEE. The CDR3 loop spans 16 amino acids. DNA for the CDR3: TGTGCCAGCAGCTTGATAAGCGGGGGCCGGACCGGGGAGCTGTTTTTT. This codes for CASSLISGGRTGELFF.

The V gene is TRBV5-4, the J gene TRBJ2-4; D gene ambiguous. The CDR3 contains 14 residues. Trimming cost V 3 bases and J 3 bases, with 10 bases left between them. Per the germline V gene, CDR1 is SGHNT and CDR2 is YYREEE (reference sequence). Here the CDR3 DNA reads TGTGCCAGCAGCTCCTATGACGGCAAAAACATTCAGTACTTC. Protein sequence: CASSSYDGKNIQYF.

This clone was recorded only once. The rearrangement links TRBV6-2 or TRBV6-3 to TRBJ1-1; 7 nucleotides match TRBD1. V lost 5 bases and J lost 5; bases outside the gene matches: 5. Germline V CDR1 and CDR2: MNHEY, SVGEGT. The CDR3 length is 13 residues. DNA of the CDR3: TGTGCCAGCAGTCCGACAGGGACGACTGAAGCTTTCTTT. Translation: CASSPTGTTEAFF.

This clone turned up a few times. The chain employs TRBV28 and TRBJ2-7; D is unresolved. CDR3 length equals 12 residues. Trimming left V 6 bases short and J 3 bases short, with 9 bases between. From germline, CDR1 is MDHEN and CDR2 SYDVKM. CDR3 in DNA: TGTGCCAGCAGGGATTGGGGCTACGAGCAGTACTTC. Amino acids: CASRDWGYEQYF. Complete variable domain (other parts from reference TRBV28 and TRBJ2-7): DVKVTQSSRYLVKRTGEKVFLECVQDMDHENMFWYRQDPGLGLRLIYFSYDVKMKEKGDIPEGYSVSREKKERFSLILESASTNQTSMYLCASRDWGYEQYFGPGTRLTVT.

V is TRBV12-3 or TRBV12-4 and J is TRBJ1-1; no clear D. The CDR3 has 12 amino acids. The V end was cut by 5 bases, the J end by 0 bases, with 4 bases between. This CDR3 is CASSRVNTEAFF. The CDR3 DNA follows: TGTGCCAGCAGTAGAGTGAACACTGAAGCTTTCTTT.

The V call is TRBV14, the J call TRBJ2-7; D might be TRBD2 (6 bases). Germline-derived CDR1 and CDR2 are SGHDN and FVKESK. There are 16 residues in the CDR3. V lost 2 bases and J 7 bases, leaving 21 bases between the germline ends. Written as DNA, the CDR3 is TGTGCCAGCAGCCAATCAGCGGGTGAATACCCGACGGAGCAGTACTTC. Amino acids: CASSQSAGEYPTEQYF. Full variable domain (rest looked up from reference TRBV14 and TRBJ2-7): EAGVTQFPSHSVIEKGQTVTLRCDPISGHDNLYWYRRVMGKEIKFLLHFVKESKQDESGMPNNRFLAERTGGTYSTLKVQPAELEDSGVYFCASSQSAGEYPTEQYFGPGTRLTVT.

With regard to this clone: Other DNA sequences within the sample encode an identical CDR3. The CDR3, as DNA: TGTGCCAGCAGCGTGGGCAGGGGAGAACAGCCCCAGCATTTT. Amino acid sequence: CASSVGRGEQPQHF. This chain connects TRBV9 to TRBJ1-5, with TRBD1 as a possible D gene (6 bases). Trimming stripped 2 bases from V and 7 bases from J, with 13 bases between. Germline CDR1 reads SGDLS; CDR2 reads YYNGEE. The CDR3 has 14 amino acids.

The rearrangement links TRBV9 to TRBJ1-6; TRBD1 matches at 10 bases. Germline V gene sequence: CDR1 SGDLS, CDR2 YYNGEE. The CDR3 consists of 17 residues. The V segment lost 3 bases and the J segment 10 bases; nucleotides outside the gene matches: 13. The CDR3 nucleotides are TGTGCCAGCAGCGGACAGGACAGGGGGGGGTCTCGATCACCCCTCCACTTT. Amino acids: CASSGQDRGGSRSPLHF.